The next 8 T cell receptor beta chains were all read from a single sample in a study of blood T cells in healthy people across ages. A J-beta primer mix and a sample-barcoded 5' primer were used in a second PCR of roughly 7 to 12 cycles. TCRdb re-called the 5' RACE reads with MiXCR, one entry per CDR3 protein. This table holds 1.5 million to 2 million distinct CDR3 sequences, 49% found once. The sequenced sample was blood. The receptors were sampled from a woman between 40 and 50 years old in good health.

The chain couples TRBV6-2 or TRBV6-3 to TRBJ2-1; TRBD1 is a possible D gene (5 bases). V was trimmed by 8 bases and J by 9 bases, leaving 14 bases between them. The CDR3 extends over 12 amino acids. The germline V gene has CDR1 MNHEY and CDR2 SVGEGT. CDR3 bases: TGTGCCAGCCGGACCCAGCAGGGTGAGCAGTTCTTC. It codes for CASRTQQGEQFF.

This chain links TRBV20-1 with TRBJ2-5; D may correspond to TRBD1 or TRBD2 (5 bases each). The V gene's germline CDR1 is DFQATT and CDR2 SNEGSKA (reference sequence). The germline V and J ends were trimmed by 5 bases and 1 base, with 11 bases remaining between them. The CDR3 spans 13 residues. CDR3 residues: CSAPSGSQETQYF. The CDR3 bases are TGCAGTGCTCCCTCAGGGAGCCAAGAGACCCAGTACTTC.

The table lists this clonotype with a few counts. The chain combines TRBV9 with TRBJ2-3; D may be TRBD2 (6 bases). Germline values: CDR1 SGDLS, CDR2 YYNGEE. The CDR3 has 15 amino acids. The V and J ends lost 2 bases and 2 bases respectively, with 12 bases between them. DNA of the CDR3: TGTGCCAGCAGCGTGGCGGGGCATCCCACAGATACGCAGTATTTT. Amino acids: CASSVAGHPTDTQYF. Together with reference TRBV9 and TRBJ2-3, the CDR3 gives the full variable domain: DSGVTQTPKHLITATGQRVTLRCSPRSGDLSVYWYQQSLDQGLQFLIQYYNGEERAKGNILERFSAQQFPDLHSELNLSSLELGDSALYFCASSVAGHPTDTQYFGPGTRLTVL.

J is TRBJ2-4 and V is TRBV12-3 or TRBV12-4; 10 bases match TRBD2. The CDR3 has 18 residues. Trimming removed 6 bases from V and 2 bases from J; junction bases left unmatched: 13. CDR3 nucleotide sequence: TGTGCCAGCAGCCCTGGACCAGCGGGGGGGACGTCCAAAAACATTCAGTACTTC. As protein: CASSPGPAGGTSKNIQYF.

This clonotype appeared a few times. This rearrangement joins TRBV12-3 or TRBV12-4 to TRBJ2-7; TRBD1 is a possible D gene (5 bases). The CDR3 is made up of 13 amino acids. V was clipped by 5 bases and J by 2 bases, with 10 bases between them. The CDR3 sequence is CASSTGRAYEQYF. CDR3 bases: TGTGCCAGCAGTACAGGACGGGCCTACGAGCAGTACTTC.

This clonotype was counted between two and nine times. This chain uses TRBV20-1 with TRBJ2-1; no definite D call. This CDR3 spans 15 amino acids. V lost 6 bases to trimming and J lost 3 bases, with 18 bases between them. The germline V gene has CDR1 DFQATT and CDR2 SNEGSKA (reference sequence). The CDR3: CSAPGQDVGYNEQFF. In DNA form, the CDR3 reads TGCAGTGCCCCCGGGCAGGACGTGGGCTACAATGAGCAGTTCTTC.

The CDR3 region is CASSGGASGVNEQFF. The CDR3 coding sequence is TGTGCCAGCAGCGGGGGTGCTAGCGGGGTGAATGAGCAGTTCTTC. V usage is TRBV7-3 and J usage is TRBJ2-1; TRBD2 matches at 9 bases. The CDR3 totals 15 residues. With V trimmed by 5 bases and J by 7 bases, 9 bases remained unmatched. The V gene's germline CDR1 is SGHTA and CDR2 FQGTGA.

As to this clonotype: With a much larger clone just one base away, this may be a read error. J is TRBJ2-1 and V is TRBV28; D ambiguous. This CDR3 has 11 amino acids. CDR1 is MDHEN and CDR2 is SYDVKM in the germline V gene. CDR3 sequence: CASSTYSEQFF. The CDR3 coding sequence is TGTGCCAGCAGTACCTACAGTGAGCAGTTCTTC.